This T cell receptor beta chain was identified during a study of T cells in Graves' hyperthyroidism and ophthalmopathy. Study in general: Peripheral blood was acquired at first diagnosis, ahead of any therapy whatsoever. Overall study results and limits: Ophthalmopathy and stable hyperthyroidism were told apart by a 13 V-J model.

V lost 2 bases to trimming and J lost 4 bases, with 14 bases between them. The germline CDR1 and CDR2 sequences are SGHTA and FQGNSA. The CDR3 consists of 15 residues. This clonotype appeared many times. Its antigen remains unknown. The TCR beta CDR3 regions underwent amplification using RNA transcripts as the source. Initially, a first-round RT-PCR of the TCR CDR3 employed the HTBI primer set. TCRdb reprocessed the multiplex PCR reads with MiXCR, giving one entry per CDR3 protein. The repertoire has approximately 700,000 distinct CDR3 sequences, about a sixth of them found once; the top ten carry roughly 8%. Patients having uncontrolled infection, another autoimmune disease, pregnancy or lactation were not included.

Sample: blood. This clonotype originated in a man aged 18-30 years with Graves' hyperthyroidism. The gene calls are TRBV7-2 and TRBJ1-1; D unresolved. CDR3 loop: CASSLLPWVGTEAFF. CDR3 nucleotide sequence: TGTGCCAGCAGCTTACTGCCCTGGGTGGGCACTGAAGCTTTCTTT.